This T cell receptor (beta chain) came from a study of CD8+ T cells in alopecia areata. Study background: At a dose of 5 to 10 mg twice daily, oral tofacitinib was given to treated patients. Tofacitinib administration persisted for 6 to 18 months, succeeded by 6 months off drug.

The CDR3 is 12 amino acids. The ends were cut back, 8 bases at V and 0 bases at J, with 10 bases in the middle. Germline loops: CDR1 SQVTM, CDR2 ANQGSEA. RNA was extracted and reverse transcribed into cDNA as the sequencing template. Here immunoSEQ multiplex PCR was the method, and the copy in TCRdb shows in-frame clones only, minus some. This sample has 110,000 to 150,000 clones, with about three fifths found just once. Samples from alopecia areata patients were lesional scalp punch biopsies and peripheral blood. This TCR was recovered from a human donor with alopecia areata. V and J are TRBV29-1 and TRBJ1-1; tentatively, D is TRBD1 (6 bases). The starting material was CD4+ T cells sorted from blood, obtained at week 0. The CDR3 DNA follows: TGCAGCTTCAGGGGAGTGAACACTGAAGCTTTCTTT. Its translation: CSFRGVNTEAFF.